The 3 T cell receptor beta chains below come from one sample, sequenced in a study of cytomegalovirus exposure and HLA in healthy donors. Both 60 Vbeta primers and 13 Jbeta primers went into the PCR. TCRdb's copy holds only in-frame clones and misses some; the assay was immunoSEQ multiplex PCR. This sample has fewer than 130,000 clones; 80% occur once, and the top ten carry around 3%. Sequenced: PBMCs. The receptors come from a woman aged 60 to 75 in good health and CMV-seropositive.

The rearrangement uses TRBV5-1 and TRBJ1-2; 9 positions agree with TRBD1. Germline V gives CDR1 SGHRS, CDR2 YFSETQ. Unmatched junction bases numbered 8, after V lost 4 bases and J lost 4 bases. This CDR3 contains 15 residues. DNA for the CDR3: TGCGCCAGCAGCCTGTCAGGGACAGGGTCCTATGGCTACACCTTC. Translation gives CASSLSGTGSYGYTF.

This rearrangement joins TRBV7-6 to TRBJ2-5; TRBD1 aligns across 10 bases. The V and J ends lost 1 base and 1 base, in that order; junction bases with no gene match: 0. In germline, CDR1 is SGHVS, CDR2 FNYEAQ. The CDR3 sequence is 15 residues long. The CDR3 loop is CASSLGTGGQETQYF. The CDR3 nucleotides read TGTGCCAGCAGCTTAGGGACAGGGGGCCAAGAGACCCAGTACTTC.

The V and J genes are TRBV2 and TRBJ2-1; D perhaps matches TRBD2 (5 bases). The V gene's germline CDR1 is SNHLY and CDR2 FYNNEI. This CDR3 is 15 amino acids long. Trimming cost V 0 bases and J 3 bases, with 9 bases left between them. In DNA form, the CDR3 reads TGTGCCAGCAGTGAAGCCGACGGGGTCTACAATGAGCAGTTCTTC. Amino acids: CASSEADGVYNEQFF.